The entry below describes one TCR beta chain. The sample carries other DNA sequences with the same CDR3. The study drew participants aged about 18 to 89 years from 24 US areas. The sample originates from a study of blood T cell repertoires in COVID-19. Clones were read by immunoSEQ multiplex PCR, and TCRdb kept only the in-frame ones, dropping some. Of a few hundred thousand clones in the sample, less than 90% were seen once. V was cut by 4 bases and J by 7 bases, with 7 bases left in between. The CDR3 has 11 residues. Germline V gene data show CDR1 as MDHEN and CDR2 as SYDVKM. The sample was PBMCs or T cells enriched from blood (not recorded which). The source is a woman aged 45-65 years who had recovered from COVID-19. The chain combines TRBV28 with TRBJ1-2; a weak D match, TRBD1 (6 bases). CDR3 sequence reads: CASSSGVGYTF. CDR3 nucleotide sequence: TGTGCCAGCAGTTCAGGGGTTGGCTACACCTTC.